Shown below are 31 T cell receptor beta chains from a single sample sequenced in a study of T cell clonality in common variable immunodeficiency. Sequencing used immunoSEQ multiplex PCR; TCRdb keeps in-frame clones, though not all of them. The sample offers approximately 56,000 clones and no singletons, the top ten holding 2% to 2.5%. Sequencing input: peripheral blood mononuclear cells. All receptors derive from a person aged 18 to 75 in good health.

In this sample, this clone turned up many times. The CDR3 end lies 3 residues beyond the end of the read and is filled in from the germline J gene. The gene calls are TRBV6-2 or TRBV6-3 and TRBJ1-5; the match to TRBD1 covers 7 bases. The CDR3 consists of 15 residues. Germline V gene data show CDR1 as MNHEY and CDR2 as SVGEGT. Germline trimming cut 5 bases from V and 4 bases from J; bases unmatched to any gene: 8. Partial CDR3 DNA: TGTGCCAGCAGTCCTGGACAGGTAAGGAATCAGCCC. Translation gives CASSPGQVRNQP. Given in full, the CDR3 is CASSPGQVRNQPQHF.

This clone was recorded at least ten times. The DNA ends 3 residues before the CDR3 does, and the rest of the CDR3 is filled in from the germline J gene. V usage is TRBV18 and J usage is TRBJ1-1; 7 bases map to TRBD1. Germline CDR1 reads KGHSH; CDR2 reads LQKENI. The CDR3 is 16 residues long. V was pared by 3 bases and J by 3 bases, with 10 bases of the junction left unmatched. The sequenced part of the CDR3 DNA is TGTGCCAGCTCACCCCCGAACCGGGACAGACACACTGAA. This encodes CASSPPNRDRHTE. The entire CDR3 is CASSPPNRDRHTEAFF. The entire variable domain, with the rest obtained from reference TRBV18 and TRBJ1-1, is as follows: NAGVMQNPRHLVRRRGQEARLRCSPMKGHSHVYWYRQLPEEGLKFMVYLQKENIIDESGMPKERFSAEFPKEGPSILRIQQVVRGDSAAYFCASSPPNRDRHTEAFFGQGTRLTVV.

This clone came up many times. The CDR3 end lies 3 residues beyond the end of the read and is filled in from the germline J gene. The V call is TRBV5-1, the J call TRBJ1-1; 8 bases line up with TRBD1. Germline-derived CDR1 and CDR2 are SGHRS and YFSETQ. The CDR3 contains 13 residues. With 7 bases clipped from V and 3 bases from J, the junction kept 5 bases outside the gene matches. The sequenced part of the CDR3 DNA is TGCGCCAGCGCACAGGGGGAGGACACTGAA. Translating gives CASAQGEDTE. The complete CDR3 sequence is CASAQGEDTEAFF.

This clone has at least ten counts. The read is 3 residues too short to cover the CDR3 end, so that end is filled in from the germline J gene. The chain couples TRBV5-1 to TRBJ2-5, with D possibly being TRBD2 (6 bases). The germline CDR1 and CDR2 sequences are SGHRS and YFSETQ. Trimming took off 1 base at V and 5 bases at J, with 18 bases between the two ends. The CDR3 covers 16 residues. The covered CDR3 bases are TGCGCCAGCAGCTTGTCTGGGGGGACCTCCTTGGAGACC. This codes for CASSLSGGTSLET. The entire CDR3 sequence reads CASSLSGGTSLETQYF.

Concerning this clone: The CDR3 end falls 3 residues outside the read, so it is completed with the germline J gene. The chain combines TRBV30 with TRBJ2-7; the D is unclear. V lost 0 bases to trimming and J lost 4 bases, with 10 bases between them. Germline V gene data show CDR1 as GTSNPN and CDR2 as SVGIG (reference sequence). The CDR3 length is 13 residues. CDR3 sequence: CAWSVGLPYEQYF. Incomplete CDR3 DNA: TGTGCCTGGAGTGTAGGCCTGCCTTACGAG.

There are many counts of this clone. The DNA ends 3 residues before the CDR3 does, and the rest of the CDR3 is filled in from the germline J gene. This chain connects TRBV27 to TRBJ2-1; 11 nucleotides agree with TRBD2. The germline V gene encodes CDR1 MNHEY and CDR2 SMNVEV (reference sequence). V was pared by 6 bases and J by 4 bases, with 2 bases of the junction left unmatched. The CDR3 contains 14 residues. CDR3 loop: CASRGTSGYNEQFF. The CDR3 bases that were read are TGTGCCAGCAGAGGGACTAGCGGTTACAATGAG.

The table lists this clone with many counts. Read data end 3 residues before the CDR3 end; the end is taken from the germline J gene. The rearrangement links TRBV3-1 (or the pseudogene TRBV3-2) to TRBJ2-3, with a possible D match to TRBD2 (5 bases). This CDR3 comprises 15 residues. Germline lookup yields CDR1 LGHDT and CDR2 YNNKEL (reference sequence). V was clipped by 5 bases and J by 0 bases, with 12 bases between them. The CDR3 DNA, read in part, is TGTGCCAGCAGCTTACTCGGGGATAGCACAGATACG. It translates to CASSLLGDSTDT. The whole CDR3 sequence is CASSLLGDSTDTQYF.

This clone was counted ten times or more. The DNA ends 3 residues before the CDR3 does, and the rest of the CDR3 is filled in from the germline J gene. The rearrangement joins TRBV7-2 to TRBJ2-7; tentative D call: TRBD2 (6 bases). The CDR3 totals 14 residues. Germline V CDR1 and CDR2: SGHTA, FQGNSA. With 5 bases removed from V and 4 bases from J, the gap between germline ends came to 15 bases. The covered CDR3 bases are TGTGCCAGCAGCCGCCGGGACTCCATTTACGAG. It codes for CASSRRDSIYE. The entire CDR3 protein is CASSRRDSIYEQYF.

Many counts were recorded for this clone. From the germline J gene comes the end of the CDR3, since the read stops 3 residues before it. The chain couples TRBV30 to TRBJ2-5; TRBD2 aligns across 12 bases. Germline V gene data show CDR1 as GTSNPN and CDR2 as SVGIG (reference sequence). With V trimmed by 5 bases and J by 5 bases, 6 bases remained unmatched. The CDR3 length is 14 residues. The CDR3 sequence: CAWGGLAGPETQYF. CDR3 bases read: TGTGCCTGGGGGGGACTAGCGGGTCCCGAGACC.

This clone came up many times. The sequence runs out 3 residues before the end of the CDR3; the remainder is reconstructed from the germline J gene. This chain links TRBV7-3 with TRBJ1-1; 9 nucleotides agree with TRBD1. The germline V gene encodes CDR1 SGHTA and CDR2 FQGTGA. CDR3 length: 14 amino acids. J was trimmed by 4 bases and V by 2 bases; bases with no gene match: 2. The DNA read from the CDR3 is TGTGCCAGCAGCTTAGACAGGGGGAGCACTGAA. Its protein is CASSLDRGSTE. The CDR3 as a whole reads CASSLDRGSTEAFF.

This clone was detected many times. From the germline J gene comes the end of the CDR3, since the read stops 3 residues before it. V is TRBV19 and J is TRBJ2-3, with 8 bases that match TRBD2. CDR3 length: 12 amino acids. CDR1 and CDR2 from the germline V gene are LNHDA and SQIVND (reference sequence). Trimming at V came to 9 bases and at J to 6 bases, leaving 5 bases not matched to a gene. Partial CDR3 DNA: TGTGCCAGCGGGGGGGCTGCGGATACG. Protein product: CASGGAADT. The whole CDR3 protein reads CASGGAADTQYF. The full variable domain, with the rest looked up from reference TRBV19 and TRBJ2-3, is DGGITQSPKYLFRKEGQNVTLSCEQNLNHDAMYWYRQDPGQGLRLIYYSQIVNDFQKGDIAEGYSVSREKKESFPLTVTSAQKNPTAFYLCASGGAADTQYFGPGTRLTVL.

This clone was counted at least ten times. The CDR3 is cut off 3 residues early in the read; its end comes from the germline J gene. J is TRBJ1-2 and V is TRBV5-4; the match to TRBD1 covers 8 bases. The junction had 5 bases not matched to a gene; V was cut back by 3 bases and J by 4 bases. Germline-derived CDR1 and CDR2 are SGHNT and YYREEE (reference sequence). The CDR3 is 14 residues long. The CDR3 sequence is CASSSTGEGYGYTF. CDR3 DNA (partial): TGTGCCAGCAGCTCGACAGGGGAGGGCTATGGC.

This clone was detected many times. Incomplete CDR3 DNA: TGTGCCAGCAGCGTGCGGAGTGTGAACACTGAA. Translating gives CASSVRSVNTE. The CDR3 in full is CASSVRSVNTEAFF. This sequence joins TRBV5-6 and TRBJ1-1; D remains unclear. The observed sequence ends 3 residues before the CDR3 terminus, with the missing tail filled in from the germline J gene. The CDR3 runs to 14 residues. Germline loops: CDR1 SGHDT, CDR2 YYEEEE. V was shortened by 4 bases and J by 0 bases, with 10 bases between the two germline ends.

This clone came up a few times. The observed sequence ends 3 residues before the CDR3 terminus, with the missing tail filled in from the germline J gene. This chain links TRBV30 with TRBJ2-1, with a weak D call TRBD2 (5 bases). The germline V gene has CDR1 GTSNPN and CDR2 SVGIG (reference sequence). This CDR3 has 12 amino acids. The ends were cut back, 2 bases at V and 6 bases at J, with 8 bases in the middle. The sequenced CDR3 bases are TGTGCCTGGAGTCCGGGGAGCAATGAG. Translation gives CAWSPGSNE. The complete CDR3 reads CAWSPGSNEQFF. Variable domain in full (rest from reference TRBV30 and TRBJ2-1): SQTIHQWPATLVQPVGSPLSLECTVEGTSNPNLYWYRQAAGRGLQLLFYSVGIGQISSEVPQNLSASRPQDRQFILSSKKLLLSDSGFYLCAWSPGSNEQFFGPGTRLTVL.

This clone was counted ten times or more. Sequencing ends 3 residues short of the CDR3 end; the germline J gene provides the rest. The rearrangement links TRBV20-1 to TRBJ2-2; D possibly corresponds to TRBD1 (6 bases). Germline loops: CDR1 DFQATT, CDR2 SNEGSKA (reference sequence). The CDR3 covers 14 residues. The CDR3 sequence: CSALTGYANEKLFF. The DNA read from the CDR3 is TGCAGTGCTCTTACAGGGTATGCTAATGAAAAG.

This clone was seen at least ten times. The sequenced fragment ends 3 residues before the CDR3 boundary, so the rest is inferred from the germline J gene. The chain employs TRBV19 and TRBJ2-3, with 11 nucleotides matching TRBD2. In germline, CDR1 is LNHDA, CDR2 SQIVND (reference sequence). Unmatched junction bases numbered 5, after V lost 3 bases and J lost 6 bases. The CDR3 is made up of 15 amino acids. CDR3 residues: CASSISSGGADTQYF. CDR3 DNA (partial): TGTGCCAGTAGTATCAGTAGCGGGGGGGCCGATACG.

Many counts were recorded for this clone. The read comes to an end 3 residues before the CDR3 does, leaving the germline J gene to fill in the end. The rearrangement uses TRBV29-1 and TRBJ1-2, with TRBD1 identical over 7 bases. The CDR3 extends over 14 amino acids. Unmatched junction bases numbered 7, after V lost 3 bases and J lost 3 bases. CDR1 is SQVTM and CDR2 is ANQGSEA in the germline V gene. CDR3 amino acids: CSVEMTGLYYGYTF. CDR3 bases read: TGCAGCGTTGAGATGACAGGGCTCTACTATGGC.

This clone was recorded at least ten times. Partial CDR3 DNA: TGTGCCAGCAGTGACGTAAGGAGAGGGGGCGAG. As protein: CASSDVRRGGE. The whole CDR3 protein reads CASSDVRRGGEQYF. The V and J genes are TRBV6-1 and TRBJ2-7, with D perhaps TRBD1 (6 bases). Read data end 3 residues before the CDR3 end; the end is taken from the germline J gene. CDR1 is MNHNS and CDR2 is SASEGT in the germline V gene. V lost 3 bases, J lost 6 bases, and 15 bases lay in between. This CDR3 is 14 amino acids long.

This clone was detected many times. The CDR3 loop reads CATSGITNEKLFF. The sequenced part of the CDR3 DNA is TGTGCCACTAGCGGAATAACTAATGAAAAA. V is TRBV10-3 and J is TRBJ1-4; D not certain. The CDR3 end falls 3 residues outside the read, so it is completed with the germline J gene. Germline lookup yields CDR1 ENHRY and CDR2 SYGVKD. The CDR3 spans 13 residues. Deletions cut 10 bases from V and 1 base from J, with 10 bases between.

In this sample, this clone turned up many times. The observed sequence ends 3 residues before the CDR3 terminus, with the missing tail filled in from the germline J gene. This rearrangement joins TRBV10-1 to TRBJ2-7; 12 bases map to TRBD1. Germline CDR1 and CDR2: WNHNN and SYGVQD (reference sequence). The length of the CDR3 is 15 residues. V shed 3 bases and J 5 bases; nucleotides not matched to a gene: 5. The CDR3 loop is CASSEPGQGADEQYF. CDR3 DNA (partial): TGCGCCAGCAGTGAACCGGGACAGGGGGCTGACGAG.

This clone came up many times. The read ends 3 residues before the CDR3 terminus; that terminus is restored from the germline J gene. The chain carries TRBV29-1 and TRBJ2-3; D not certain. Trimming shortened V by 0 bases and J by 3 bases, and 13 bases separated the two germline ends. Looked up from germline, CDR1 is SQVTM and CDR2 is ANQGSEA. The CDR3 sequence is 15 residues long. The sequenced CDR3 bases are TGCAGCGTTGAAGATCGAAGGGTTGGAACAGATACG. Translation gives CSVEDRRVGTDT. From start to end, the CDR3 is CSVEDRRVGTDTQYF.

This clone was seen more than once but under ten times. Relative to the germline gene, one junction end is altered; a read error may explain this. The CDR3 goes on 3 residues after the read ends, and that part is filled in from the germline J gene. Other DNA sequences from this sample encode an identical CDR3 as well. The J gene is TRBJ1-3, the V gene TRBV7-6, with D perhaps TRBD1 (5 bases). CDR1 is SGHVS and CDR2 is FNYEAQ in the germline V gene. The CDR3 loop spans 16 amino acids. The part of the CDR3 DNA that was read is TGTGCCAGCAGCTTAGGAGGCCTTGTAACAGGAAACACA. It codes for CASSLGGLVTGNT. The CDR3 in full is CASSLGGLVTGNTIYF.

This clone was counted at least ten times. The read ends 3 residues shy of where the CDR3 ends; the end is completed using the germline J gene. The chain joins TRBV4-2 to TRBJ1-1; the D gene is possibly TRBD1 (5 bases). CDR1 and CDR2 from the germline V gene are LGHNA and YNFKEQ. Trimming shortened V by 0 bases and J by 1 base, and 6 bases separated the two germline ends. This CDR3 is built from 14 residues. CDR3 protein: CASSQEGGNTEAFF. CDR3 DNA, as far as it was read: TGTGCCAGCAGCCAAGAGGGGGGGAACACTGAA.

This clone was seen more than once but under ten times. Given a much more abundant clone one base away, this may be a read error. The read is 3 residues too short to cover the CDR3 end, so that end is filled in from the germline J gene. The chain links TRBV5-6 to TRBJ2-3, with no clear D. CDR1 is SGHDT, CDR2 YYEEEE, per germline. CDR3 size: 13 residues. CDR3 region: CASSLAADQPQYF. The CDR3 DNA, read in part, is TGTGCCAGCAGCTTGGCCGCGGATCAGCCG.

This clone came up many times. The read falls 3 residues short of the CDR3 end, and the missing part is taken from the germline J gene. The chain joins TRBV20-1 to TRBJ1-4, with D maybe TRBD1 (6 bases). Trimming took 1 base from V and 6 from J, leaving 9 bases between them. Germline V gene sequence: CDR1 DFQATT, CDR2 SNEGSKA (reference sequence). The CDR3 has 13 amino acids. CDR3 DNA (partial): TGCAGTGCTAGAGGGGCAGGGGATGAAAAA. Amino acid sequence: CSARGAGDEK. The CDR3 in full is CSARGAGDEKLFF.

This clone was seen ten or more times. The sequenced CDR3 bases are TGTGCCAGCAGCTCCTCCGGACAGGGAGCAGATACG. It encodes CASSSSGQGADT. The complete CDR3 reads CASSSSGQGADTQYF. J is TRBJ2-3 and V is TRBV7-3, with 8 bases lining up with TRBD1. The CDR3 end falls 3 residues outside the read, so it is completed with the germline J gene. Germline-derived CDR1 and CDR2 are SGHTA and FQGTGA. This CDR3 has 15 amino acids. J gave up 4 bases and V 4 bases, and 7 bases lay outside the gene matches.

This clone has ten or more counts. Read sequence stops 3 residues before the CDR3 end, and the germline J gene provides the missing end. This sequence joins TRBV7-3 and TRBJ2-7; 9 bases are shared with TRBD1. Germline assignment: CDR1 SGHTA and CDR2 FQGTGA. CDR3 length: 15 residues. V was pared by 1 base and J by 6 bases, with 7 bases of the junction left unmatched. Here the CDR3 reads CASSLNRGRDVEQYF. CDR3 DNA, as far as it was read: TGTGCCAGCAGCTTAAACAGGGGGCGAGACGTCGAG. The entire variable domain, with the rest obtained from reference TRBV7-3 and TRBJ2-7, is as follows: GAGVSQTPSNKVTEKGKYVELRCDPISGHTALYWYRQSLGQGPEFLIYFQGTGAADDSGLPNDRFFAVRPEGSVSTLKIQRTERGDSAVYLCASSLNRGRDVEQYFGPGTRLTVT.

Many counts were recorded for this clone. The CDR3 extends 3 residues past the end of the read, so its final part is completed from the germline J gene. This sequence joins TRBV4-1 and TRBJ2-5, with 12 bases fitting TRBD2. Trimming cost V 5 bases and J 4 bases; bases outside gene matches: 11. The CDR3 contains 17 residues. Germline V gives CDR1 MGHRA, CDR2 YSYEKL. CDR3 DNA, as far as it was read: TGCGCCAGCAGCTCTCAGACTAGCGGGAGAGATCGAGAGACC. It specifies CASSSQTSGRDRET. The complete CDR3 protein is CASSSQTSGRDRETQYF.

This clone came up many times. The CDR3 end falls 3 residues outside the read, so it is completed with the germline J gene. The J gene is TRBJ2-3, the V gene TRBV5-1; the match to TRBD1 covers 7 bases. Germline assignment: CDR1 SGHRS and CDR2 YFSETQ. This CDR3 is built from 15 residues. Germline trimming cut 0 bases from V and 2 bases from J; bases unmatched to any gene: 3. The CDR3 reads CASSLGRGPTDTQYF. CDR3 DNA (partial): TGCGCCAGCAGCTTGGGAAGGGGGCCCACAGATACG. Supplemented by reference TRBV5-1 and TRBJ2-3, the full variable domain reads KAGVTQTPRYLIKTRGQQVTLSCSPISGHRSVSWYQQTPGQGLQFLFEYFSETQRNKGNFPGRFSGRQFSNSRSEMNVSTLELGDSALYLCASSLGRGPTDTQYFGPGTRLTVL.

Ten or more counts support this clone. The covered CDR3 bases are TGTGCCAGCAGCTCTAGGGGAAGTAATTCACCC. This translates into CASSSRGSNSP. The whole CDR3 sequence reads CASSSRGSNSPLHF. The V call is TRBV7-9, the J call TRBJ1-6, with D possibly TRBD1 on 5 matching bases. The read ends 3 residues before the CDR3 terminus; that terminus is restored from the germline J gene. CDR1 is SEHNR and CDR2 is FQNEAQ in the germline V gene (reference sequence). The V end was cut by 4 bases, the J end by 6 bases, with 10 bases between. The length of the CDR3 is 14 residues. The full variable domain, completed using reference TRBV7-9 and TRBJ1-6, is DTGVSQNPRHKITKRGQNVTFRCDPISEHNRLYWYRQTLGQGPEFLTYFQNEAQLEKSRLLSDRFSAERPKGSFSTLEIQRTEQGDSAMYLCASSSRGSNSPLHFGNGTRLTVT.

About this clone: Read sequence stops 3 residues before the CDR3 end, and the germline J gene provides the missing end. This sequence joins TRBV20-1 and TRBJ1-6, with a tentative D call TRBD1 (5 bases). CDR1 and CDR2 from the germline V gene are DFQATT and SNEGSKA (reference sequence). V was shortened by 1 base and J by 9 bases, with 7 bases between the two germline ends. There are 12 residues in the CDR3. Partial CDR3 DNA: TGCAGTGCTAGAGGTCAGGGTTCACCC. Amino acids: CSARGQGSP. The whole CDR3 is CSARGQGSPLHF.